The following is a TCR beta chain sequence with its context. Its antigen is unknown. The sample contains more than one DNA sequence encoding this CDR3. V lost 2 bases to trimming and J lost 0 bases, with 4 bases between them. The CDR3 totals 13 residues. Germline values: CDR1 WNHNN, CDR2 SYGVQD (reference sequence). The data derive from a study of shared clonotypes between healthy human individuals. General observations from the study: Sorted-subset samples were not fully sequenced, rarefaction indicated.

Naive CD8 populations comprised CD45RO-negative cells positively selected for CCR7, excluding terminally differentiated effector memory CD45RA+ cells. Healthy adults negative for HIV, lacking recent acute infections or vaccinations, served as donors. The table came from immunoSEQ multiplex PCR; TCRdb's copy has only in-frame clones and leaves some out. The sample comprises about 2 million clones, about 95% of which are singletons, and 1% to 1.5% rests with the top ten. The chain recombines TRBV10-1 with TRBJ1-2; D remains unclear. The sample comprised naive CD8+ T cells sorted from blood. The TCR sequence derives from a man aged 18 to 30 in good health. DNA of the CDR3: TGCGCCAGCAGTGAGACGCCTAACTATGGCTACACCTTC. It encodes CASSETPNYGYTF.